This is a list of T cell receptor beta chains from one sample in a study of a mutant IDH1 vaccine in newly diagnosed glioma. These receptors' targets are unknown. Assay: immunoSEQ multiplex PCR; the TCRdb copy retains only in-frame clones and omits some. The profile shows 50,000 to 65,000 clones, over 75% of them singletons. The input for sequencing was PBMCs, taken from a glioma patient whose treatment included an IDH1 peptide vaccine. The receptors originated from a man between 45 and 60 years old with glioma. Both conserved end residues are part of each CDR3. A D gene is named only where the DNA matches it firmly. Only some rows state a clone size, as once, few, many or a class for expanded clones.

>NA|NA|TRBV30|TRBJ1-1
CAWSRTHTEAFF
TGTGCCTGGAGCAGGACGCACACTGAAGCTTTCTTT
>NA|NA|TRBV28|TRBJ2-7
CASSSRAQGPYEQYF
TGTGCCAGCAGTTCCCGGGCTCAAGGACCCTACGAGCAGTACTTC
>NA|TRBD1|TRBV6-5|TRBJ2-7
CASSADRGSYEQYF
TGTGCCAGCAGTGCAGACAGGGGGTCCTACGAGCAGTACTTC
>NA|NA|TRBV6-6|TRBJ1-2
CASTKNNSGGGYTF
TGTGCCAGCACCAAGAACAATTCTGGGGGGGGCTACACCTTC
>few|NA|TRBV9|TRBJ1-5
CASSLGGPNQPQHF
TGTGCCAGCAGCTTGGGGGGACCCAATCAGCCCCAGCATTTT
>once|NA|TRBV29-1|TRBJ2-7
CSARRSQGGHEQYF
TGCAGCGCCCGAAGGTCACAGGGTGGTCACGAGCAGTACTTC
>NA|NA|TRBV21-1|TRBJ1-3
CASSKEQTGGTGNTIYF
TGTGCCAGCAGCAAAGAGCAGACAGGGGGAACCGGAAACACCATATATTTT
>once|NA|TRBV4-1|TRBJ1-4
CASSPGSTNEKLFF
TGCGCCAGCAGCCCCGGTTCAACTAATGAAAAACTGTTTTTT
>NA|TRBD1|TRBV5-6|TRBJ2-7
CASSSRRDSIYEQYF
TGTGCCAGCAGCAGTCGCCGGGACAGCATCTACGAGCAGTACTTC
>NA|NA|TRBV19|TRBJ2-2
CASSGARKVTGELFF
TGTGCCAGTAGTGGGGCCCGGAAGGTTACCGGGGAGCTGTTTTTT
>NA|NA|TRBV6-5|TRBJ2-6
CASSPLGSRANVLTF
TGTGCCAGCAGTCCTCTAGGTTCCCGGGCCAACGTCCTGACTTTC
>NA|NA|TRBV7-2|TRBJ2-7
CASSLLGGPYEQYF
TGTGCCAGCAGTTTGTTGGGGGGACCCTACGAGCAGTACTTC
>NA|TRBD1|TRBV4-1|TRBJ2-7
CASRRGTGTYEQYF
TGCGCCAGCAGGCGGGGGACAGGGACCTACGAGCAGTACTTC
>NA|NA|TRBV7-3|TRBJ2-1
CASSLKVTDYNEQFF
TGTGCCAGCAGCTTAAAGGTGACAGACTACAATGAGCAGTTCTTC
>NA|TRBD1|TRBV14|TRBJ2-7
CASRRTGRHEQYF
TGTGCCAGCAGAAGGACAGGGAGGCACGAGCAGTACTTC